This is a list of T cell receptor beta chains from one sample in a study of cytomegalovirus exposure and HLA in healthy donors. The repertoire was sequenced with immunoSEQ multiplex PCR; TCRdb's copy has only in-frame clones and lacks some. The profile shows 200,000 or so clones, 84% of them singletons. Sequences were obtained from PBMCs. The receptor set was obtained from a boy younger than 18 in good health and CMV-seronegative. Both conserved end residues are part of each CDR3. D genes are given only for firm matches. Clone sizes are given selectively: once, few, many, or a class where the clone is expanded.

v_call	cdr3_length	d_call	j_call	clone_size	cdr3_nt	cdr3_aa
TRBV7-2	18	-	TRBJ2-7	-	TGTGCCAGCAGCTTTCTAGCCGGGAGACTAGGTCGCCCCTACGAGCAGTACTTC	CASSFLAGRLGRPYEQYF
TRBV27	17	TRBD1	TRBJ2-5	few	TGTGCCAGCAGTATACTAACCGACAGGGGGCCCCGAGAGACCCAGTACTTC	CASSILTDRGPRETQYF
TRBV5-1	14	-	TRBJ2-5	few	TGCGCCAGCAGCTTAAGGAAGGGAGAGGAGACCCAGTACTTC	CASSLRKGEETQYF
TRBV30	15	-	TRBJ1-3	-	TGTGCCTGGACCCAAAGCCCGGAGACTGGAAACACCATATATTTT	CAWTQSPETGNTIYF
TRBV19	14	-	TRBJ2-3	-	TGTGCCAGTAGTATACCCCACTATAAAGATACGCAGTATTTT	CASSIPHYKDTQYF
TRBV2	15	TRBD1	TRBJ1-1	few	TGTGCCAGCAGTGAAGTTACAGGGGTACGGACTGAAGCTTTCTTT	CASSEVTGVRTEAFF
TRBV6-4	14	TRBD1	TRBJ2-2	-	TGTGCCAGCAGTGCGACAGGGGACACCGGGGAGCTGTTTTTT	CASSATGDTGELFF
TRBV5-1	13	TRBD1	TRBJ1-2	-	TGCGCCAGCAGCTTCGCAGGGACAGATGGCTACACCTTC	CASSFAGTDGYTF
TRBV25-1	13	-	TRBJ1-4	-	TGTGCCAGCAGGTCCTACGGCGGTGAAAAACTGTTTTTT	CASRSYGGEKLFF
TRBV29-1	13	TRBD1	TRBJ1-5	-	TGCAGCGTTGCGGCTGGACAGGGACAGCCCCAGCATTTT	CSVAAGQGQPQHF
TRBV2	14	TRBD1	TRBJ1-5	-	TGTGCCAGCAGGTGGCAGGGGGCTAATCAGCCCCAGCATTTT	CASRWQGANQPQHF